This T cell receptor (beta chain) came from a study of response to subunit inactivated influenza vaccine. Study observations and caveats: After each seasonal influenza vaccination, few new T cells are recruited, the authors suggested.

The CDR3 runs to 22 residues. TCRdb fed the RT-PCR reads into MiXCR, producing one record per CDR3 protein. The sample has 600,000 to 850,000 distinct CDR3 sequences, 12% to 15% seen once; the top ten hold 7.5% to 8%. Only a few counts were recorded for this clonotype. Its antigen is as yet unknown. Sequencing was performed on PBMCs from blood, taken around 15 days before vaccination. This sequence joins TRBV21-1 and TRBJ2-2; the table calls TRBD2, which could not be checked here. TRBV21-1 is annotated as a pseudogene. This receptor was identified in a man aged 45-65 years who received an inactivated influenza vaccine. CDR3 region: CASSKRESKMGVAGLNTGELFF. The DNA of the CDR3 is TGTGCCAGCAGCAAAAGGGAGAGCAAGATGGGGGTAGCGGGGCTGAACACCGGGGAGCTGTTTTTT.